The 30 T cell receptor beta chains below come from one sample, sequenced in a study of response to subunit inactivated influenza vaccine. MiXCR, run by TCRdb on the RT-PCR reads, gives a single entry per CDR3 protein. The sample has about 480,000 distinct CDR3 sequences; 11% are singletons. The sequencing used PBMCs from blood, collected 40 to 50 days after vaccination. The receptors shown here come from a man aged 50 to 60 who received an inactivated influenza vaccine.

In its sample, this clonotype was seen a few times. The gene calls are TRBV7-3 and TRBJ2-1, with D possibly matching TRBD2 (5 bases). Trimming pared 4 bases from V and 5 bases from J, leaving 15 bases between. Germline CDR1 SGHTA, CDR2 FQGTGA. The CDR3 covers 15 residues. The CDR3 spells CASSSDGDADNEQFF. CDR3 DNA: TGTGCCAGCAGCTCAGACGGGGATGCGGACAATGAGCAGTTCTTC.

This clonotype occurred a few times. V is TRBV20-1 and J is TRBJ1-1; 9 positions agree with TRBD1. With V trimmed by 6 bases and J by 2 bases, 22 bases remained unmatched. This CDR3 region has 19 residues. Germline V gives CDR1 DFQATT, CDR2 SNEGSKA (reference sequence). CDR3 sequence (DNA): TGCAGTGCGTACACCCCGGGACAGGGATTCGCGAACTCAAACACTGAAGCTTTCTTT. This gives the protein CSAYTPGQGFANSNTEAFF.

The chain uses TRBV20-1 and TRBJ2-5; 9 nucleotides match TRBD1. CDR1 is DFQATT, CDR2 SNEGSKA, per germline (reference sequence). The length of the CDR3 is 12 residues. V shed 4 bases, J shed 7 bases, and the junction held 4 bases outside the gene matches. CDR3 sequence: CSATPGQGTQYF. Written as DNA, the CDR3 is TGCAGTGCTACTCCGGGACAGGGGACCCAGTACTTC.

This clonotype was observed at least ten times. The rearrangement uses TRBV12-3 or TRBV12-4 and TRBJ2-7; 10 bases line up with TRBD1. After removal of 6 bases from V and 3 bases from J, the junction contained 2 bases not matched to a gene. CDR3 length: 13 residues. CDR3 sequence: CASSRDRGYEQYF. The DNA of the CDR3 is TGTGCCAGCAGCCGGGACAGGGGCTACGAGCAGTACTTC.

This clonotype has ten or more counts. The chain employs TRBV18 and TRBJ2-7; 9 nucleotides align to TRBD1. J gave up 5 bases and V 0 bases, and 5 bases lay outside the gene matches. The CDR3 sequence is 15 residues long. CDR1 and CDR2 (germline): KGHSH, LQKENI. CDR3 region: CASSPPMGQGDEQYF. DNA for the CDR3: TGTGCCAGCTCACCACCTATGGGACAGGGAGACGAGCAGTACTTC.

The J gene is TRBJ2-1, the V gene TRBV29-1; D remains unclear. The V end lost 6 bases, the J end lost 9 bases, and 12 bases lay between the germline ends. Germline V CDR1 and CDR2: SQVTM, ANQGSEA. The CDR3 extends over 11 amino acids. CDR3 residues: CSVMSSAEQFF. The DNA for the CDR3 is TGCAGCGTGATGTCTTCGGCTGAGCAGTTCTTC.

The chain joins TRBV20-1 to TRBJ2-1, with D maybe TRBD2 (6 bases). The V end lost 5 bases, the J end lost 7 bases, and 18 bases lay between the germline ends. CDR3 length equals 14 residues. From germline, CDR1 is DFQATT and CDR2 SNEGSKA (reference sequence). CDR3 protein: CSARGPGGDNEQFF. Written as DNA, the CDR3 is TGCAGTGCTCGAGGGCCGGGCGGGGATAATGAGCAGTTCTTC.

This clonotype was seen more than once but under ten times. The chain joins TRBV4-3 to TRBJ2-2; 10 nucleotides match TRBD1. CDR1 and CDR2 (germline): LGHNA, YSLEER. Trimming at V came to 4 bases and at J to 7 bases, leaving 6 bases not matched to a gene. The CDR3 is 15 residues long. Written as DNA, the CDR3 is TGCGCCAGCAGCCTCGGACAGGGGGTAGGCGGGGAGCTGTTTTTT. Its translation: CASSLGQGVGGELFF.

This clonotype was recorded many times. The chain joins TRBV4-2 to TRBJ2-7; 9 nucleotides agree with TRBD1. This CDR3 spans 16 amino acids. Germline CDR1 is LGHNA and CDR2 is YNFKEQ. Unmatched junction bases numbered 12, after V lost 4 bases and J lost 5 bases. In DNA, the CDR3 is TGTGCCAGCAGCCCGGGACAGGGAAATAAACGGCACGAGCAGTACTTC. Protein: CASSPGQGNKRHEQYF.

The table lists this clonotype with a few counts. The chain recombines TRBV27 with TRBJ2-7, with D hard to call. V gave up 3 bases and J gave up 3 bases, with 15 bases separating them. This CDR3 is 15 amino acids long. Germline assignment: CDR1 MNHEY and CDR2 SMNVEV (reference sequence). The CDR3, as DNA: TGTGCCAGCAGTTTGGGAAGCACTATGAACTACGAGCAGTACTTC. Translation: CASSLGSTMNYEQYF.

Only one count was recorded for this clonotype. It may be a read error: a sequence one base away is much more abundant. The chain employs TRBV5-5 and TRBJ2-5, with 7 bases matching TRBD1. Germline CDR1 and CDR2: SGHKS and YYEKEE (reference sequence). The CDR3 totals 14 residues. The CDR3 sequence: CVSSQGQLQETQYF. CDR3 in DNA: TGTGTCAGCAGCCAGGGACAGCTCCAAGAGACCCAGTACTTC.

This chain joins TRBV6-5 and TRBJ2-2; 8 bases line up with TRBD1. Germline V gene lookup returns CDR1 MNHEY and CDR2 SVGAGI. V was clipped by 4 bases and J by 3 bases; unmatched bases: 4. The CDR3 has 15 residues. This CDR3 is CASSSRGRDTGELFF. CDR3 bases: TGTGCCAGCAGTTCCAGGGGGCGAGACACCGGGGAGCTGTTTTTT.

The CDR3 reads CASTDGPRGYEQYF. The CDR3 DNA reads TGTGCCAGCACCGACGGGCCTCGGGGCTACGAGCAGTACTTC. The rearrangement uses TRBV6-1 and TRBJ2-7, with TRBD2 as a possible D gene (5 bases). Germline values: CDR1 MNHNS, CDR2 SASEGT. The ends were cut back, 7 bases at V and 3 bases at J, with 16 bases in the middle. The CDR3 covers 14 residues.

The chain recombines TRBV10-3 with TRBJ2-2, with unresolved D. Germline assignment: CDR1 ENHRY and CDR2 SYGVKD. The V gene lost 4 bases and the J gene lost 5 bases, with 14 bases spanning the gap. This CDR3 region has 15 residues. CDR3 DNA: TGTGCCATCAGTGGGGTCCAGGTTGGAACCGGGGAGCTGTTTTTT. As protein: CAISGVQVGTGELFF.

This clonotype has a count of ten or more. CDR3 nucleotide sequence: TGCAGCGTTGATTTGGCGGGAGGGCCTTACGCCAATGAGCAGTTCTTC. As protein: CSVDLAGGPYANEQFF. This chain joins TRBV29-1 and TRBJ2-1, with TRBD2 matching over 9 bases. CDR1 is SQVTM, CDR2 ANQGSEA, per germline. CDR3 length equals 16 residues. With V trimmed by 3 bases and J by 6 bases, 12 bases remained unmatched.

This clonotype was counted ten times or more. The chain employs TRBV12-3 or TRBV12-4 and TRBJ2-3; 8 bases agree with TRBD2. CDR3 length: 14 residues. V dropped 7 bases and J dropped 6; count of bases not matched to a gene: 9. Written as DNA, the CDR3 is TGTGCCAGCAATCCTAGCGGGCCCCGGGATACGCAGTATTTT. Protein product: CASNPSGPRDTQYF.

The table lists this clonotype with a few counts. This chain connects TRBV29-1 to TRBJ2-7; TRBD2 might be the D (7 bases). V was trimmed by 5 bases and J by 7 bases, leaving 15 bases between them. Per the germline V gene, CDR1 is SQVTM and CDR2 is ANQGSEA. The CDR3 loop spans 12 amino acids. The CDR3 sequence is CSVTGGADEQYF. CDR3 DNA: TGCAGCGTTACTGGGGGGGCGGATGAGCAGTACTTC.

At least ten counts were recorded for this clonotype. This chain uses TRBV6-2 or TRBV6-3 with TRBJ1-5; 8 bases are shared with TRBD1. The CDR3 is 13 residues long. From germline, CDR1 is MNHEY and CDR2 SVGEGT. Trimming cost V 7 bases and J 7 bases; bases outside gene matches: 6. In DNA, the CDR3 is TGTGCCAGCACAGCAGGGGGCCGGCAGCCCCAGCATTTT. Residues: CASTAGGRQPQHF.

The genes are TRBV12-3 or TRBV12-4 and TRBJ2-7; TRBD2 matches 7 bases. The CDR3 is 13 residues long. V dropped 1 base and J dropped 6; count of bases not matched to a gene: 3. The CDR3 reads CASSLGGEGEQYF. In DNA, the CDR3 is TGTGCCAGCAGTTTAGGGGGGGAGGGCGAGCAGTACTTC.

This clonotype was recorded at least ten times. V usage is TRBV5-1 and J usage is TRBJ2-1; D is possibly TRBD2 (5 bases). The ends were cut back, 0 bases at V and 12 bases at J, with 7 bases in the middle. Per the germline V gene, CDR1 is SGHRS and CDR2 is YFSETQ. This CDR3 region has 11 residues. The CDR3 reads CASSLDSGQFF. DNA for the CDR3: TGCGCCAGCAGCTTGGACAGCGGGCAGTTCTTC.

The sample holds many counts of this clonotype. V gene TRBV20-1 combines with J gene TRBJ2-1, with TRBD2 matching 11 bases. The CDR3 covers 15 residues. Germline-derived CDR1 and CDR2 are DFQATT and SNEGSKA (reference sequence). Trimming at V came to 6 bases and at J to 12 bases, leaving 16 bases not matched to a gene. For the CDR3, the DNA is TGCAGTGCCTCACCCACTAGCGGGAGTCCCTGGGGGCAGTTCTTC. Amino acid sequence: CSASPTSGSPWGQFF.

This clonotype has only a few counts. The genes are TRBV7-9 and TRBJ2-3, with 7 bases identical to TRBD1. Germline V gene data show CDR1 as SEHNR and CDR2 as FQNEAQ (reference sequence). This CDR3 is built from 16 residues. V shed 2 bases and J 3 bases; nucleotides not matched to a gene: 8. The CDR3 DNA sequence: TGTGCCAGCAGCTTATTAGGGACAGATACAACAGATACGCAGTATTTT. The encoded protein is CASSLLGTDTTDTQYF.

This clonotype was picked up a small number of times. The J gene is TRBJ1-2, the V gene TRBV20-1; D call uncertain. The V end lost 3 bases, the J end lost 2 bases, and 7 bases lay between the germline ends. Per germline, CDR1 DFQATT and CDR2 SNEGSKA (reference sequence). CDR3 size: 12 residues. CDR3 loop: CSASAENYGYTF. Written as DNA, the CDR3 is TGCAGTGCTAGCGCCGAAAACTATGGCTACACCTTC.

This clonotype came up many times. This chain uses TRBV11-2 with TRBJ2-5; 11 nucleotides align to TRBD1. From germline, CDR1 is SGHAT and CDR2 FQNNGV. The J segment lost 5 bases and the V segment lost 1 base, leaving 3 bases of the junction unmatched. There are 15 residues in the CDR3. For the CDR3, the DNA is TGTGCCAGCAGCTTAGTCGGGACAGGGGGGGAGACCCAGTACTTC. It codes for CASSLVGTGGETQYF.

Regarding this clonotype: The junction and the germline gene differ at one end; a read error may be behind it. The chain has TRBV5-1 and TRBJ2-5; no clear D. Germline V gene sequence: CDR1 SGHRS, CDR2 YFSETQ. There are 14 residues in the CDR3. CDR3 bases: TGCTCCAGCAGCGCCAAGACACCTCAAGAGACCCAGTACTTC. This translates into CSSSAKTPQETQYF.

This clonotype was picked up one time. The CDR3 sequence is CASSQDAQDRGLGYEQYF. DNA of the CDR3: TGCGCCAGCAGCCAAGATGCCCAGGACAGGGGATTAGGGTACGAGCAGTACTTC. The chain is built from TRBV4-3 and TRBJ2-7; the match to TRBD1 covers 9 bases. The trim removed 0 bases at V and 4 bases at J, leaving 13 bases unmatched. This CDR3 is 18 amino acids long. Looked up from germline, CDR1 is LGHNA and CDR2 is YSLEER.

This clonotype was seen at least ten times. This sequence joins TRBV12-3 or TRBV12-4 and TRBJ2-1; 10 bases are shared with TRBD2. The V segment lost 6 bases and the J segment 7 bases; nucleotides outside the gene matches: 3. This CDR3 spans 13 amino acids. DNA for the CDR3: TGTGCCAGCAGCCAGGGACTAGCGAATGAGCAGTTCTTC. Encoded protein: CASSQGLANEQFF.

V usage is TRBV6-2 or TRBV6-3 and J usage is TRBJ2-1; 13 nucleotides match TRBD2. This CDR3 region has 17 residues. Germline V gene lookup returns CDR1 MNHEY and CDR2 SVGEGT. J lost 4 bases, V lost 7 bases, and 10 bases had no gene match. CDR3 protein: CASNKLLAGGFYNEQFF. Here the CDR3 DNA reads TGTGCCAGCAACAAATTACTAGCGGGAGGGTTTTACAATGAGCAGTTCTTC.

In this sample, this clonotype turned up a few times. V and J are TRBV20-1 and TRBJ1-2; no firm D call. Germline V lookup: CDR1 DFQATT, CDR2 SNEGSKA (reference sequence). V was clipped by 0 bases and J by 2 bases, with 10 bases between them. The CDR3 is 14 amino acids. This CDR3 reads CSARDFNRNYGYTF. The CDR3, as DNA: TGCAGTGCTAGAGATTTCAACAGAAACTATGGCTACACCTTC.

This clonotype was counted only a few times. The genes are TRBV3-1 and TRBJ2-2; D gene ambiguous. The CDR3 loop spans 13 amino acids. With 1 base removed from V and 6 bases from J, the gap between germline ends came to 6 bases. The germline V gene encodes CDR1 LGHDT and CDR2 YNNKEL (reference sequence). The CDR3 protein is CASSQGPAGELFF. For the CDR3, the DNA is TGTGCCAGCAGCCAAGGGCCAGCCGGGGAGCTGTTTTTT.